This paragraph reports one TCR beta chain. As yet, its antigen is unknown. This entry is derived from a study of cytomegalovirus exposure and HLA in healthy donors. Points from the study as a whole: Reportedly, cytomegalovirus status was diagnosed with high sensitivity and specificity.

Clones were read by immunoSEQ multiplex PCR, and TCRdb kept only the in-frame ones, dropping some. The sample lists tens of thousands of clones, around 90% occurring once. The CDR3 runs 12 residues. Germline V gene data show CDR1 as SGHAT and CDR2 as FQNNGV. The V gene lost 5 bases and the J gene lost 2 bases, with 7 bases spanning the gap. Donors came from a validation cohort of approximately 110 subjects, distinct from the first 666-subject cohort. Sequencing used PBMCs. The gene calls are TRBV11-2 and TRBJ2-7; weak D call: TRBD1 (6 bases). The TCR originated in a woman aged 18-29 years in good health and CMV-seropositive. CDR3 protein: CASSQGPYEQYF. The CDR3 DNA sequence: TGTGCCAGCAGCCAGGGGCCCTACGAGCAGTACTTC.